The TCR beta chain under discussion was sequenced for a study of CD8+ T cells in alopecia areata (dated 2018 in TCRdb). Turning to the overall study: Treated patients were enrolled in an open-label pilot trial of oral tofacitinib, 5 to 10 mg twice daily, for moderate-to-severe alopecia areata. Tofacitinib was given for 6 to 18 months, followed by 6 months of follow-up off drug to assess delayed response and recurrence. The study used high-throughput TCRbeta sequencing to examine T cell clonal expansion in alopecia areata, in both the C3H/HeJ mouse model and human patients. On the human side, TCRbeta sequencing was run on scalp tissue and on sorted CD4+ and CD8+ peripheral blood T cells from healthy controls and from alopecia areata patients with either patchy or totalis/universalis disease. Tofacitinib-treated patients had biopsies at baseline and at 4 and 24 weeks of treatment, with a later scalp biopsy in several patients. Clonality in the scalp was compared among normal scalp (n=4), patchy alopecia areata scalp (n=8), and alopecia totalis/universalis scalp (n=8). The RNA source kit depended on sample type: the PAXgene miRNA kit for fixed scalp, the miRNeasy kit for PBMCs, and the RNeasy kit for mouse skin. TCRbeta CDR3 regions were amplified by immunoSEQ multiplex PCR using 35 Vbeta forward and 13 Jbeta reverse primers.

What the work shows at the level of the full study, not this receptor alone: Scalp TCR repertoire analysis is complicated because resident alphabeta T cells in normal human skin are also sequenced, whereas mouse skin is dominated by gammadelta T cells. TCR sequences shared between patients were less clear than in mice, possibly partly because of HLA diversity in the patient population. Lesional scalp, especially in alopecia totalis/universalis, showed higher clonality and more expanded CD8+ clones than normal scalp, suggesting antigenic drive.

On this clone itself: What antigen it recognizes has not been identified. Base quality data are lacking; no much larger clone is found one base away. This sample also contains other DNA sequences that code for the same CDR3.

The time point label on this specimen signifies: baseline before oral tofacitinib. From alopecia areata patients, peripheral blood was collected along with lesional scalp punch biopsies. PBMCs were separated by density centrifugation and stained for CD3, CD4 and CD8, after which CD4+ and CD8+ T cells were sorted on a FACSAria. The CDR3, from cysteine to phenylalanine, totals 13 residues. Only the CDR3 DNA is retained, 39 bases long and in frame from the first base. V sheds 0 bases and J sheds 3 bases, leaving 8 bases between their ends. Via the germline V gene (reference sequence), CDR1 is GTSNPN and CDR2 SVGIG. Library creation used the immunoSEQ multiplex PCR assay. RNA was extracted from all samples and reverse transcribed into cDNA as template for TCR sequencing. First-strand cDNA was synthesized with SuperScript III using a 2:1 mix of oligo-dT and random hexamers. A synthetic immune receptor repertoire was used to gauge amplification bias, and whatever bias remained was removed computationally. The authors' analysis ran thus. Raw reads were preprocessed to remove errors, and CDR3 was defined by IMGT conventions from the conserved cysteine to phenylalanine. Clonality was calculated as 1 minus Shannon entropy normalized by log2 of the number of productive unique TCRs. Whether scalp clones were CD4 or CD8 was inferred by matching scalp TCRbeta sequences against CD4 and CD8 repertoires sorted from blood. TCRdb carries this immuneACCESS record with in-frame sequences only. Its versions omit some clonotypes, under half of them owing to an unresolved V gene in the studies checked, with the rest unexplained. D and trimming come from the DNA, and the V and J calls and clone size come from that table. The sample table records some 170,000 clones; 63% of these occur just once. 1.5% to 2% of the sample is taken by the ten largest.

This receptor was obtained from a human donor with alopecia areata. This receptor chain uses TRBV30 and TRBJ1-2; possibly the D gene is TRBD1, per 5 matching bases. Sequencing used CD4+ T cells sorted from blood, obtained at week 0. The nucleotide sequence reads as follows: TGTGCCTGGAGTGTTAGGGGCGACTATGGCTACACCTTC. Its amino acids are CAWSVRGDYGYTF.